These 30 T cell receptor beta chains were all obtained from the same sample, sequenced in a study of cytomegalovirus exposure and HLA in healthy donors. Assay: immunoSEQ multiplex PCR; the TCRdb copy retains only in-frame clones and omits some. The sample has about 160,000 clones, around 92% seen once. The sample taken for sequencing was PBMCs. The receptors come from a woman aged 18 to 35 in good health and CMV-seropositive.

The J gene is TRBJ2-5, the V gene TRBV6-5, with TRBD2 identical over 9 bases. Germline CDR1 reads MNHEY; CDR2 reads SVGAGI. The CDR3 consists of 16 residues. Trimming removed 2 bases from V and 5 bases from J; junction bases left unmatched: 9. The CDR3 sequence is CASSYGVSGRGETQYF. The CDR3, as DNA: TGTGCCAGCAGTTACGGGGTTAGCGGGAGAGGGGAGACCCAGTACTTC.

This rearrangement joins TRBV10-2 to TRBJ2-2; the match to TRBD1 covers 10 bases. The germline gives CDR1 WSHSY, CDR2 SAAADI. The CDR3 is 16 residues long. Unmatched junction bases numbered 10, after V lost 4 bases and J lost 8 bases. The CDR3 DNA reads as TGCGCCAGCAGTGTAGAAGGGACAGGGGCTTCTGGGGAGCTGTTTTTT. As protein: CASSVEGTGASGELFF.

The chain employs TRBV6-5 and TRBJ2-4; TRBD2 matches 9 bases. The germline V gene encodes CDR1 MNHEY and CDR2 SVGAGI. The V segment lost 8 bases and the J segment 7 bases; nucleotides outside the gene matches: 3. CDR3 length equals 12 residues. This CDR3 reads CASCTSGNIQYF. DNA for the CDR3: TGTGCCAGCTGCACTAGCGGGAACATTCAGTACTTC.

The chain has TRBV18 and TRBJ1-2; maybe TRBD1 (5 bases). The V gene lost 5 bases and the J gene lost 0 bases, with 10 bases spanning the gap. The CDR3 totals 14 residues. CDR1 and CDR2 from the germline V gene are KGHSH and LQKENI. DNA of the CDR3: TGTGCCAGCTCAGACAGCCTTTCTAACTATGGCTACACCTTC. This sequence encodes CASSDSLSNYGYTF.

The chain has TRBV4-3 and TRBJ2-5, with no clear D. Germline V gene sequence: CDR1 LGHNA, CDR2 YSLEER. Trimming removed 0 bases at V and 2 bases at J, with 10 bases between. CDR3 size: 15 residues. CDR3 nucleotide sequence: TGCGCCAGCAGCCAAGATATGGCGCGGCAAGAGACCCAGTACTTC. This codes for CASSQDMARQETQYF.

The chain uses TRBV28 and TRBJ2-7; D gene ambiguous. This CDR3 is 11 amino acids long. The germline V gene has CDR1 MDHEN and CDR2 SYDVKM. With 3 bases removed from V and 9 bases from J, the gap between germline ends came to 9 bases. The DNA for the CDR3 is TGTGCCAGCAGTTTCGAGGATGTGCAGTACTTC. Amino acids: CASSFEDVQYF.

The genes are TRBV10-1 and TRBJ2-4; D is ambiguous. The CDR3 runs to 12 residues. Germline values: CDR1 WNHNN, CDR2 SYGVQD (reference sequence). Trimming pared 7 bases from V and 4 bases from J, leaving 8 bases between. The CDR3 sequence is CASTSRKNIQYF. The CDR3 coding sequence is TGCGCCAGCACCTCCCGGAAAAACATTCAGTACTTC.

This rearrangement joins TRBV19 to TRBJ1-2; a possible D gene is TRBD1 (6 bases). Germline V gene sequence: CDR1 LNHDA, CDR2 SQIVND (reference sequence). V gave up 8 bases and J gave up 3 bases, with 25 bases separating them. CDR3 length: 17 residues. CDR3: CASLGRGEYSLYYGYTF. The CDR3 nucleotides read TGTGCCAGTTTAGGGAGGGGGGAATACTCCCTTTACTATGGCTACACCTTC. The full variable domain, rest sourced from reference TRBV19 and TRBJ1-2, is DGGITQSPKYLFRKEGQNVTLSCEQNLNHDAMYWYRQDPGQGLRLIYYSQIVNDFQKGDIAEGYSVSREKKESFPLTVTSAQKNPTAFYLCASLGRGEYSLYYGYTFGSGTRLTVV.

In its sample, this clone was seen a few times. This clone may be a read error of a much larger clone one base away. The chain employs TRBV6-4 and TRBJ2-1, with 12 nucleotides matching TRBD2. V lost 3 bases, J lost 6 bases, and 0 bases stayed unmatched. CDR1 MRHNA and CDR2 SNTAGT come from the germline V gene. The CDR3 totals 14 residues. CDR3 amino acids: CASSETSGSNEQFF. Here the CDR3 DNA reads TGTGCCAGCAGTGAGACTAGCGGGAGCAATGAGCAGTTCTTC.

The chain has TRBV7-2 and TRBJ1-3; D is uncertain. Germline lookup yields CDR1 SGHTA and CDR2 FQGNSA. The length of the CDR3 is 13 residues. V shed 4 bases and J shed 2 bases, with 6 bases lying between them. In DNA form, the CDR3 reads TGTGCCAGCAGCTACACAACTGGAAACACCATATATTTT. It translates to CASSYTTGNTIYF.

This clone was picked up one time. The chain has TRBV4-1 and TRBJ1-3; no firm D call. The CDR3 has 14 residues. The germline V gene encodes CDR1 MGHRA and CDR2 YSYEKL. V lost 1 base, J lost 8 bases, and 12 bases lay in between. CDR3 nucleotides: TGCGCCAGCAGCCAAGTTTACAGCGGGGACACCATATATTTT. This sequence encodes CASSQVYSGDTIYF.

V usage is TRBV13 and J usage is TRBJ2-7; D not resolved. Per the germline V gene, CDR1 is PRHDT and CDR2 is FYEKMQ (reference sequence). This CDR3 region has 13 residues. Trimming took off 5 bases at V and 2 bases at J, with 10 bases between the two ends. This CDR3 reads CASSPSSTYEQYF. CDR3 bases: TGTGCCAGCAGCCCATCATCCACCTACGAGCAGTACTTC. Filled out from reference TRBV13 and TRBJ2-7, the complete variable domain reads AAGVIQSPRHLIKEKRETATLKCYPIPRHDTVYWYQQGPGQDPQFLISFYEKMQSDKGSIPDRFSAQQFSDYHSELNMSSLELGDSALYFCASSPSSTYEQYFGPGTRLTVT.

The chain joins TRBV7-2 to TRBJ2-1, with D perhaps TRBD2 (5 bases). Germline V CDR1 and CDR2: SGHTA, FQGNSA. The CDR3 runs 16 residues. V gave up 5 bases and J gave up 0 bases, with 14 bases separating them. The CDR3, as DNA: TGTGCCAGCAGCACGGACTGGGAGAGCTCCTACAATGAGCAGTTCTTC. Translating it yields CASSTDWESSYNEQFF.

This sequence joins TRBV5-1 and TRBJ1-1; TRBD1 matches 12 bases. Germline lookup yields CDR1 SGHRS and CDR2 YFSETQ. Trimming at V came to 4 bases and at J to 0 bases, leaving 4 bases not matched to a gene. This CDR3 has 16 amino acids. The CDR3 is CASSPGTGGMNTEAFF. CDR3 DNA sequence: TGCGCCAGCAGCCCGGGGACAGGGGGCATGAACACTGAAGCTTTCTTT.

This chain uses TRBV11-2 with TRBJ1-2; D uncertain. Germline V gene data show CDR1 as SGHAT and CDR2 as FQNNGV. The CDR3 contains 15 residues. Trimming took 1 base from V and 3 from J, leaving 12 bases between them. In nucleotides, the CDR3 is TGTGCCAGCAGCTTAGGTCACGGGGTAGACTATGGCTACACCTTC. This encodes CASSLGHGVDYGYTF.

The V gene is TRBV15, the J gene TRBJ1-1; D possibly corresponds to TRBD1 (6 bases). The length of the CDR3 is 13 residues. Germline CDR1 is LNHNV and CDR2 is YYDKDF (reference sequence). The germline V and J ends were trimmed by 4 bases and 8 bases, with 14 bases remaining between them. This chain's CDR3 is CATSTGTPVEAFF. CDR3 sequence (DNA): TGTGCCACCAGCACTGGGACACCAGTCGAAGCTTTCTTT.

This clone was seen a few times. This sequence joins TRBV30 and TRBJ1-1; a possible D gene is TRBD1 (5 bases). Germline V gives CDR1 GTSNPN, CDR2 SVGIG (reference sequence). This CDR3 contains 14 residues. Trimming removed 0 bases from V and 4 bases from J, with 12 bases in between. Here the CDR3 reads CAWSVLGAGTEAFF. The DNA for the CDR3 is TGTGCCTGGAGTGTGTTAGGGGCCGGCACTGAAGCTTTCTTT.

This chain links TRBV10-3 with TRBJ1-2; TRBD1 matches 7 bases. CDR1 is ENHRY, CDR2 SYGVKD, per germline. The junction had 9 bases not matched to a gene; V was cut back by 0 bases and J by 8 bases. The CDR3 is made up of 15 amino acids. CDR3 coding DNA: TGTGCCATCAGTGAGTCGGGGGACAGCCCCACCGGCTACACCTTC. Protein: CAISESGDSPTGYTF.

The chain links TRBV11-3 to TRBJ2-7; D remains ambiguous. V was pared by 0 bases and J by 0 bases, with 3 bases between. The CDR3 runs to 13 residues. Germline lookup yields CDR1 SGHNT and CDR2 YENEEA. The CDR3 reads CASSLDLSYEQYF. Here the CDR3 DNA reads TGTGCCAGCAGCTTAGATCTCTCCTACGAGCAGTACTTC.

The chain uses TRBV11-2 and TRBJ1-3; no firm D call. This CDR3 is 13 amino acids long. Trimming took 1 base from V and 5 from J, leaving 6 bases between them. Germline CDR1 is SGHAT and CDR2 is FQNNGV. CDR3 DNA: TGTGCCAGCAGCTTAGCAGATCGAAACACCATATATTTT. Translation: CASSLADRNTIYF.

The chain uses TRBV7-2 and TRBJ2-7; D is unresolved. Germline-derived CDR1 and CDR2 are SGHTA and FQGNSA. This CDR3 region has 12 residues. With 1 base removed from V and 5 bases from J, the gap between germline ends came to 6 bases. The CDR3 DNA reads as TGTGCCAGCAGCTTAGGGGCTGACGAGCAGTACTTC. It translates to CASSLGADEQYF.

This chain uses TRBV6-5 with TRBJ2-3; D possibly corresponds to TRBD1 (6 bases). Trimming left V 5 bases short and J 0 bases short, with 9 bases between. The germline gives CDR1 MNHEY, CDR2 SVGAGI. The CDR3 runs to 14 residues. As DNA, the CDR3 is TGTGCCAGCAGTCGGACAGTTAGCACAGATACGCAGTATTTT. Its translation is CASSRTVSTDTQYF.

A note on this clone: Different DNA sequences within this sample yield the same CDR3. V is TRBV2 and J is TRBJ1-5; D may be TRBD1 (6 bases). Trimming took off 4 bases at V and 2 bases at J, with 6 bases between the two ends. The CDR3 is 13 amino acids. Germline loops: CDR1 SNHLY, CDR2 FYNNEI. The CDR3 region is CASSGTGNQPQHF. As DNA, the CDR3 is TGTGCCAGCAGTGGGACAGGCAATCAGCCCCAGCATTTT.

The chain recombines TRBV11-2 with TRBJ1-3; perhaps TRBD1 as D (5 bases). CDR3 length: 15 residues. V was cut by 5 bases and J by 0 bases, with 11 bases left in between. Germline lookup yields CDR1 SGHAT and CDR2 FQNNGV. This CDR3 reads CASSQRQNSGNTIYF. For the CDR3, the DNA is TGTGCCAGCAGCCAGCGACAGAACTCTGGAAACACCATATATTTT.

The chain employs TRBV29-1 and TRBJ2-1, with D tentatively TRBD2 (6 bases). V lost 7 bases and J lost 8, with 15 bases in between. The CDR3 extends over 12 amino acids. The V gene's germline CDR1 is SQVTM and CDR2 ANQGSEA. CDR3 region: CSAGTPRDEQFF. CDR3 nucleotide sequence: TGCAGCGCCGGGACTCCTCGGGATGAGCAGTTCTTC.

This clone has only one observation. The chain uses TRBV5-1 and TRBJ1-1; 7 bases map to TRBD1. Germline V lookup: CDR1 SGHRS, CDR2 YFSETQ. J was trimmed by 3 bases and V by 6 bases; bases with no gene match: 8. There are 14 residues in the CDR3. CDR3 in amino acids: CASTLQGPDTEAFF. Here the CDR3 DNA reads TGCGCCAGCACCTTACAGGGGCCGGACACTGAAGCTTTCTTT.

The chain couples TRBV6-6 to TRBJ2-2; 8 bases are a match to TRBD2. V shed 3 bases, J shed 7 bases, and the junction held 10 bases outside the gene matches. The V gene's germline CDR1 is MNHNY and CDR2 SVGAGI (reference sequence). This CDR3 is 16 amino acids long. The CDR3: CASSYGDGTSLGELFF. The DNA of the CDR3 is TGTGCCAGCAGTTATGGGGATGGGACTAGTCTCGGGGAGCTGTTTTTT.

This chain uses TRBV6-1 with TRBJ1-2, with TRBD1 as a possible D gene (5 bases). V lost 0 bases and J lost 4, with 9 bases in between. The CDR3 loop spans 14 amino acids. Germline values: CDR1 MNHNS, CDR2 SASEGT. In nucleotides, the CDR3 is TGTGCCAGCAGTGAAGCCAGGGAACCCTATGGCTACACCTTC. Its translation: CASSEAREPYGYTF.

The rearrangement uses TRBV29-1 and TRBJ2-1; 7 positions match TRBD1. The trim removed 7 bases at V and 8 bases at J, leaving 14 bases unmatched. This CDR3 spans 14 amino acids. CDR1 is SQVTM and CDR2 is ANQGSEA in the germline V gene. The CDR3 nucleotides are TGCAGCGGGACGGTGGGGACAGCCGGTGATGAGCAGTTCTTC. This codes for CSGTVGTAGDEQFF.

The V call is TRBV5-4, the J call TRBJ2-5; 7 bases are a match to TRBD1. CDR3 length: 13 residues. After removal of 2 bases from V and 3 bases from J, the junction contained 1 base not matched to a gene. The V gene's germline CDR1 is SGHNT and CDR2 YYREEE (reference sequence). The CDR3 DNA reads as TGTGCCAGCAGCTTCGGGACAGAAGAGACCCAGTACTTC. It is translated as CASSFGTEETQYF. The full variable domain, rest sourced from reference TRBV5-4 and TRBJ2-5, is ETGVTQSPTHLIKTRGQQVTLRCSSQSGHNTVSWYQQALGQGPQFIFQYYREEENGRGNFPPRFSGLQFPNYSSELNVNALELDDSALYLCASSFGTEETQYFGPGTRLLVL.